Shown below are 5 T cell receptor beta chains from a single sample sequenced in a study of beta chain features in type 1 diabetes. Every isolated RNA sample was fully reverse transcribed, so sequencing captured expressed TCRB transcripts. Assay used: immunoSEQ multiplex PCR; TCRdb lists only in-frame clones, some missing. The data hold almost 350,000 clones, with less than 10% observed a single time. The sequenced sample consisted of central memory CD4+ T cells from blood. The receptor source for this set is a woman aged 18-29 years in good health.

This clone was observed a few times. V is TRBV5-1 and J is TRBJ2-3, with 9 nucleotides matching TRBD2. This CDR3 is 16 amino acids long. Germline assignment: CDR1 SGHRS and CDR2 YFSETQ. Trimming cost V 0 bases and J 0 bases; bases outside gene matches: 2. The CDR3 loop reads CASSLASGRSTDTQYF. CDR3 in DNA: TGCGCCAGCAGCTTGGCGAGCGGGAGGAGCACAGATACGCAGTATTTT. The full variable domain, with the rest looked up from reference TRBV5-1 and TRBJ2-3, is KAGVTQTPRYLIKTRGQQVTLSCSPISGHRSVSWYQQTPGQGLQFLFEYFSETQRNKGNFPGRFSGRQFSNSRSEMNVSTLELGDSALYLCASSLASGRSTDTQYFGPGTRLTVL.

This clone was detected only a few times. V usage is TRBV9 and J usage is TRBJ1-2, with a weak D call TRBD1 (5 bases). The CDR3 totals 15 residues. In germline, CDR1 is SGDLS, CDR2 YYNGEE. The V gene lost 0 bases and the J gene lost 7 bases, with 16 bases spanning the gap. The CDR3 DNA reads as TGTGCCAGCAGCGTAGCTACTGGGGACCGAGGTGGCTACACCTTC. Translating gives CASSVATGDRGGYTF.

The chain uses TRBV5-4 and TRBJ1-2, with D unresolved. Germline V lookup: CDR1 SGHNT, CDR2 YYREEE (reference sequence). V was shortened by 0 bases and J by 4 bases, with 10 bases between the two germline ends. The CDR3 spans 14 residues. The CDR3 DNA reads as TGTGCCAGCAGCTTGGTACAGATTACCTATGGCTACACCTTC. Its protein is CASSLVQITYGYTF.

This clone was observed a few times. The chain is built from TRBV20-1 and TRBJ1-5, with D hard to call. Germline assignment: CDR1 DFQATT and CDR2 SNEGSKA (reference sequence). The V end lost 3 bases, the J end lost 3 bases, and 3 bases lay between the germline ends. The CDR3 is 11 residues long. The CDR3 coding sequence is TGCAGTGCTAGTACCAATCAGCCCCAGCATTTT. Translation gives CSASTNQPQHF.

The chain uses TRBV6-5 and TRBJ1-4, with D maybe TRBD1 (5 bases). V was cut by 2 bases and J by 5 bases, with 9 bases left in between. CDR1 is MNHEY, CDR2 SVGAGI, per germline. This CDR3 region has 14 residues. The CDR3 reads CASSYRAGNEKLFF. The CDR3 DNA sequence: TGTGCCAGCAGTTACCGGGCAGGGAATGAAAAACTGTTTTTT.